One and the same sample provided the 18 T cell receptor beta chains below, sequenced in a study of blood T cell repertoires in COVID-19. Assay: immunoSEQ multiplex PCR; the TCRdb copy retains only in-frame clones and omits some. This sample has hundreds of thousands of clones, with about 87% found just once. Sequenced: peripheral blood. The origin of the receptors is a woman aged 18-29 years with acute or convalescent COVID-19.

The rearrangement joins TRBV7-7 to TRBJ2-1, with 7 positions matching TRBD2. V lost 2 bases and J lost 7; bases outside the gene matches: 8. In germline, CDR1 is SSHAT, CDR2 FNYEAQ (reference sequence). The CDR3 is made up of 15 amino acids. CDR3 sequence reads: CASSLSAGVGNEQFF. DNA for the CDR3: TGTGCCAGCAGCTTATCCGCGGGGGTCGGAAATGAGCAGTTCTTC.

The chain recombines TRBV29-1 with TRBJ1-4; D remains unclear. V lost 2 bases, J lost 7 bases, and 14 bases lay in between. Looked up from germline, CDR1 is SQVTM and CDR2 is ANQGSEA. CDR3 length equals 14 residues. Here the CDR3 reads CSVEIGHSGEKLFF. As DNA, the CDR3 is TGCAGCGTTGAAATCGGCCACAGTGGTGAAAAACTGTTTTTT.

The gene calls are TRBV5-4 and TRBJ2-6, with 7 bases matching TRBD2. CDR1 and CDR2 (germline): SGHNT, YYREEE (reference sequence). Losses at the gene ends were 0 bases for V and 0 bases for J; bases not matched to a gene: 3. The CDR3 has 17 amino acids. CDR3 nucleotides: TGTGCCAGCAGCTTGGAGCGCGGGGGCTCTGGGGCCAACGTCCTGACTTTC. Residues: CASSLERGGSGANVLTF.

This sequence joins TRBV6-5 and TRBJ1-2; D might be TRBD1 (6 bases). Germline lookup yields CDR1 MNHEY and CDR2 SVGAGI. Trimming removed 10 bases at V and 4 bases at J, with 16 bases between. The CDR3 is 13 amino acids. The CDR3 loop reads CAILSTGLYGYTF. In nucleotides, the CDR3 is TGTGCCATCCTATCGACAGGTCTCTATGGCTACACCTTC.

The V call is TRBV3-1 (or the pseudogene TRBV3-2), the J call TRBJ2-2, with 13 bases fitting TRBD2. The CDR3 runs 16 residues. Unmatched junction bases numbered 6, after V lost 5 bases and J lost 6 bases. The germline V gene encodes CDR1 LGHDT and CDR2 YNNKEL (reference sequence). The CDR3 DNA reads as TGTGCCAGCAGCTCGCGGACTAGCGGGGGTCCCGGGGAGCTGTTTTTT. Amino acid sequence: CASSSRTSGGPGELFF.

The rearrangement links TRBV19 to TRBJ1-2; 8 nucleotides match TRBD1. This CDR3 spans 15 amino acids. The germline CDR1 and CDR2 sequences are LNHDA and SQIVND (reference sequence). With 3 bases clipped from V and 4 bases from J, the junction kept 7 bases outside the gene matches. CDR3 sequence (DNA): TGTGCCAGTAGTATTGAGGGGACAGGCGCCTATGGCTACACCTTC. It encodes CASSIEGTGAYGYTF.

The gene calls are TRBV24-1 and TRBJ2-1; no reliable D call. The CDR3 contains 15 residues. V lost 1 base and J 2 bases, leaving 8 bases between the germline ends. Germline CDR1 and CDR2: KGHDR and SFDVKD. The CDR3 DNA follows: TGTGCCACCAGTGATTTAAAGACTCCCTACAATGAGCAGTTCTTC. This sequence encodes CATSDLKTPYNEQFF.

This chain connects TRBV13 to TRBJ2-7; TRBD1 aligns across 7 bases. In germline, CDR1 is PRHDT, CDR2 FYEKMQ (reference sequence). The CDR3 totals 14 residues. With 5 bases clipped from V and 2 bases from J, the junction kept 6 bases outside the gene matches. CDR3 DNA sequence: TGTGCCAGCAGCGGCAGACAGGGACCCTACGAGCAGTACTTC. Its protein product is CASSGRQGPYEQYF.

This chain joins TRBV6-5 and TRBJ1-1; 7 nucleotides match TRBD1. The germline gives CDR1 MNHEY, CDR2 SVGAGI. The CDR3 length is 14 residues. V lost 8 bases to trimming and J lost 4 bases; unmatched junction nucleotides: 10. The CDR3 sequence: CASCPGGMITEAFF. For the CDR3, the DNA is TGTGCCAGCTGTCCAGGGGGGATGATCACTGAAGCTTTCTTT.

This clone was seen a handful of times. The J gene is TRBJ1-2, the V gene TRBV6-5; possibly TRBD1 for D (5 bases). V gave up 2 bases and J gave up 7 bases, with 14 bases separating them. This CDR3 comprises 14 residues. Germline-derived CDR1 and CDR2 are MNHEY and SVGAGI. The CDR3 bases are TGTGCCAGCAGTTACAGGGGAGGGGAGGGTGGCTACACCTTC. Residues: CASSYRGGEGGYTF.

The chain has TRBV30 and TRBJ1-1; TRBD1 matches at 9 bases. With 5 bases clipped from V and 11 bases from J, the junction kept 9 bases outside the gene matches. The CDR3 totals 12 residues. Per the germline V gene, CDR1 is GTSNPN and CDR2 is SVGIG (reference sequence). CDR3 loop: CAWDRDRAPAFF. As DNA, the CDR3 is TGTGCCTGGGACCGGGACAGGGCTCCGGCTTTCTTT.

The rearrangement uses TRBV7-2 and TRBJ2-1, with 9 bases lining up with TRBD2. The junction had 3 bases not matched to a gene; V was cut back by 0 bases and J by 0 bases. This CDR3 is built from 17 residues. In germline, CDR1 is SGHTA, CDR2 FQGNSA. The CDR3 coding sequence is TGTGCCAGCAGCTTAGCTAGCGGGGGTGCCTCCTACAATGAGCAGTTCTTC. Residues: CASSLASGGASYNEQFF.

This chain joins TRBV7-2 and TRBJ1-5; 7 bases map to TRBD1. Germline V gene data show CDR1 as SGHTA and CDR2 as FQGNSA. Losses at the gene ends were 1 base for V and 3 bases for J; bases not matched to a gene: 3. The CDR3 is 15 residues long. In DNA, the CDR3 is TGTGCCAGCAGCTTAGGAGACAGGGACAATCAGCCCCAGCATTTT. This encodes CASSLGDRDNQPQHF.

This sequence joins TRBV7-9 and TRBJ1-1, with 11 bases fitting TRBD1. In germline, CDR1 is SEHNR, CDR2 FQNEAQ (reference sequence). The CDR3 covers 15 residues. V was clipped by 5 bases and J by 4 bases; unmatched bases: 6. The DNA of the CDR3 is TGTGCCAGCAGCCCATCCGGGACAGGGGGCACTGAAGCTTTCTTT. Translation: CASSPSGTGGTEAFF.

This sequence joins TRBV12-5 and TRBJ2-1; TRBD2 is a possible D gene (6 bases). V lost 2 bases to trimming and J lost 5 bases, with 19 bases between them. This CDR3 comprises 17 residues. The germline CDR1 and CDR2 sequences are LGHNT and FRNRAP. The CDR3 region is CASGLLVYRTNNNEQFF. In DNA, the CDR3 is TGTGCTAGTGGTTTGTTAGTGTATCGGACTAACAACAATGAGCAGTTCTTC.

The chain employs TRBV9 and TRBJ1-6, with D possibly matching TRBD1 (5 bases). Germline-derived CDR1 and CDR2 are SGDLS and YYNGEE. This CDR3 comprises 15 residues. Trimming shortened V by 0 bases and J by 7 bases, and 11 bases separated the two germline ends. The CDR3 protein is CASSVEGFSNSPLHF. The CDR3 DNA reads as TGTGCCAGCAGCGTAGAGGGGTTTAGCAATTCACCCCTCCACTTT.

The V call is TRBV4-3, the J call TRBJ2-2; no reliable D call. Trimming cost V 0 bases and J 1 base, with 6 bases left between them. The length of the CDR3 is 15 residues. From germline, CDR1 is LGHNA and CDR2 YSLEER. The chain's CDR3 is CASSQDPGNTGELFF. The CDR3 DNA reads as TGCGCCAGCAGCCAAGACCCGGGGAACACCGGGGAGCTGTTTTTT.

The chain couples TRBV9 to TRBJ2-7, with 10 bases fitting TRBD1. V dropped 3 bases and J dropped 0; count of bases not matched to a gene: 3. CDR1 SGDLS and CDR2 YYNGEE come from the germline V gene. CDR3 length: 15 residues. CDR3: CASSEGQGVSYEQYF. The DNA for the CDR3 is TGTGCCAGCAGCGAAGGACAGGGGGTCTCCTACGAGCAGTACTTC.